This T cell receptor (beta chain) was sequenced during a study of shared clonotypes between healthy human individuals. Donation came from healthy HIV-negative adults that had no recent acute infections or vaccinations. Sequencing was performed with immunoSEQ multiplex PCR; in TCRdb, only in-frame clones are kept and a portion is missing. The sample contains roughly 1,500,000 clones, about 98% of which appear only once. Germline lookup yields CDR1 SGHRS and CDR2 YFSETQ. J lost 8 bases, V lost 5 bases, and 6 bases had no gene match. This CDR3 has 15 residues. This clone appeared a single time. The chain carries TRBV5-1 and TRBJ2-3; 15 nucleotides line up with TRBD2. The sequence came from a man in his thirties or forties in good health. Specimen: naive CD4+ T cells sorted from blood. The subset here: CD45RA+ positively selected. The CDR3 DNA follows: TGCGCCAGCAGAGAGGGACTAGCGGGAGGAACTACGCAGTATTTT. Translating gives CASREGLAGGTTQYF.